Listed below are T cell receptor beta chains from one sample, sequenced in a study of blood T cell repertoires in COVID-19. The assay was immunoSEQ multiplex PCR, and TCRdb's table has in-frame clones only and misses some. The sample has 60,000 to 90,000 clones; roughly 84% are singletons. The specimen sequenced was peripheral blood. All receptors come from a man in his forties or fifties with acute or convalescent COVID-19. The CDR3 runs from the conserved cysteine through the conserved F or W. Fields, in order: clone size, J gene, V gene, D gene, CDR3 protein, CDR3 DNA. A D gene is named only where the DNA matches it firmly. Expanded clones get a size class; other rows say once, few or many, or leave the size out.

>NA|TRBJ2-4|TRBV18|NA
CASSLQTGGAKNIQYF
TGTGCCAGCTCCCTCCAGACAGGCGGAGCCAAAAACATTCAGTACTTC
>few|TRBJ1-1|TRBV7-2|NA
CASSLPREGPEAFF
TGTGCCAGCAGCTTACCCCGGGAAGGGCCTGAAGCTTTCTTT
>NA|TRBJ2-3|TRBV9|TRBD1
CASSPRTGGWTDTQYF
TGTGCCAGCAGCCCGAGGACAGGGGGCTGGACAGATACGCAGTATTTT
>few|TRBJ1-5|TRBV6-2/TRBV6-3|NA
CASSYGRNFNQPQHF
TGTGCCAGCAGTTACGGCAGGAATTTCAATCAGCCCCAGCATTTT
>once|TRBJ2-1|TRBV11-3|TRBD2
CASSYKGREGEQFF
TGTGCCAGCAGCTATAAGGGGAGGGAAGGTGAGCAGTTCTTC
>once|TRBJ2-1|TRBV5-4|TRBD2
CASSLAGGPPFF
TGTGCCAGCAGTCTAGCGGGAGGGCCGCCGTTCTTC
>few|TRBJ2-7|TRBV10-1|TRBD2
CASSGIAGAYEQYF
TGCGCCAGCAGCGGAATAGCGGGAGCTTATGAGCAGTACTTC
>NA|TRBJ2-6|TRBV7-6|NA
CASSLWNSVGGANVLTF
TGTGCCAGCAGCTTATGGAATAGCGTGGGGGGGGCCAACGTCCTGACTTTC
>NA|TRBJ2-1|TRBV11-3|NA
CASSLVGTHEQFF
TGTGCCAGCAGCTTAGTGGGGACTCATGAGCAGTTCTTC
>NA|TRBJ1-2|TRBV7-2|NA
CASRSTWESGGYTF
TGTGCCAGCAGAAGTACCTGGGAGTCAGGTGGCTACACCTTC
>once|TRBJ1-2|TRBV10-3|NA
CASLRDTSNYGYTF
TGTGCCAGCCTACGGGACACTTCTAACTATGGCTACACCTTC
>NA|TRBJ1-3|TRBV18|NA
CASSPSAGIQGNTIYF
TGTGCCAGCTCACCATCGGCGGGAATTCAAGGAAACACCATATATTTT
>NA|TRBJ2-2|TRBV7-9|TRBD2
CASSSSGGMNTGELFF
TGTGCCAGCAGCTCCTCGGGGGGGATGAACACCGGGGAGCTGTTTTTT
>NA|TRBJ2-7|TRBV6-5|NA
CASSQGVSYEQYF
TGTGCCAGCAGTCAGGGCGTTTCCTACGAGCAGTACTTC
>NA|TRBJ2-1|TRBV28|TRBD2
CASSGTSGGVYEQFF
TGTGCCAGCAGTGGGACTAGCGGGGGGGTATATGAGCAGTTCTTC
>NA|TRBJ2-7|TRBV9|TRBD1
CASSVGQGTYEQYF
TGTGCCAGCAGCGTAGGACAGGGGACTTACGAGCAGTACTTC
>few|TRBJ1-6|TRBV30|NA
CAWSGLIYNSPLHF
TGTGCCTGGAGCGGACTGATATATAATTCACCCCTCCACTTT
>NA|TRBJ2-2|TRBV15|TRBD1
CATSKRQGSANTGELFF
TGTGCCACCAGCAAACGACAGGGATCGGCGAACACCGGGGAGCTGTTTTTT
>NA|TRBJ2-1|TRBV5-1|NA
CASSSAGGSYNEQFF
TGCGCCAGCAGCTCGGCAGGGGGGTCCTACAATGAGCAGTTCTTC
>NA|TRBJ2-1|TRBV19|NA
CASSIPDRPYNEQFF
TGTGCCAGTAGTATACCCGACAGACCGTACAATGAGCAGTTCTTC
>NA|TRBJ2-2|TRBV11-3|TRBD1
CASSWDREKRRAGELFF
TGTGCCAGCAGCTGGGACAGGGAAAAGAGGAGGGCCGGGGAGCTGTTTTTT
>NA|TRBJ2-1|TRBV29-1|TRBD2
CSAGLAGENEQFF
TGCAGCGCCGGACTAGCGGGGGAGAATGAGCAGTTCTTC
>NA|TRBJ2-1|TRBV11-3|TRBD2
CASSQLMTGGMDEQFF
TGTGCCAGCAGCCAGCTTATGACGGGGGGAATGGATGAGCAGTTCTTC
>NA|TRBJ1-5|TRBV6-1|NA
CASSENQRRRMPVSPHQPQHF
TGTGCCAGCAGTGAAAACCAGAGGCGGCGGATGCCTGTCTCCCCTCATCAGCCCCAGCATTTT
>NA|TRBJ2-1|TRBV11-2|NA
CASSNVGDNEQFF
TGTGCCAGCAGTAACGTCGGGGACAATGAGCAGTTCTTC
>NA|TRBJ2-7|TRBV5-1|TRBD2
CASSPRLSRTSGRAGNEQYF
TGCGCCAGCAGCCCACGCTTGTCGCGGACTAGCGGGAGGGCCGGGAACGAGCAGTACTTC
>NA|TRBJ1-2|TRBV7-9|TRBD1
CASSSGQAYGYTF
TGTGCCAGCAGCTCGGGACAGGCCTATGGCTACACCTTC
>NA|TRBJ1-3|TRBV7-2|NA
CASSLDAGTGNTIYF
TGTGCCAGCAGCCTAGATGCAGGCACTGGAAACACCATATATTTT
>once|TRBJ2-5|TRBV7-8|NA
CASSSDSRGETQYF
TGTGCCAGCAGCTCGGACAGCCGGGGAGAGACCCAGTACTTC
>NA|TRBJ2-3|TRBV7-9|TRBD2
CASSPLLAGDSDTQYF
TGTGCCAGCAGCCCCTTACTAGCGGGAGATTCAGATACGCAGTATTTT
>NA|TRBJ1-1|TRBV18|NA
CASSQGRDTEAFF
TGTGCCAGCTCCCAGGGCAGGGACACTGAAGCTTTCTTT
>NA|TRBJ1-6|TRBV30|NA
CAWSYGSNNSPLHF
TGTGCCTGGAGTTATGGTTCTAATAATTCACCCCTCCACTTT
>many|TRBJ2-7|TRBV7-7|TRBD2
CASSLGPGGEQYF
TGTGCCAGCAGCTTAGGCCCGGGGGGCGAGCAGTACTTC
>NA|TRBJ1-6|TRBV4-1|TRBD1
CASSQSNRGLSSYNSPLHF
TGCGCCAGCAGCCAATCGAACAGGGGCCTTAGCTCCTATAATTCACCCCTCCACTTT
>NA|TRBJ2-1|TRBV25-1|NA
CASSRGTIYNEQFF
TGTGCCAGCAGTCGTGGGACAATCTACAATGAGCAGTTCTTC
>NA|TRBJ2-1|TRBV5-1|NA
CASSLASDYYNEQFF
TGCGCCAGCAGCTTGGCCTCGGACTATTACAATGAGCAGTTCTTC
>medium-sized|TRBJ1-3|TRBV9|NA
CASSDAWNTIYF
TGTGCCAGCAGCGATGCGTGGAACACCATATATTTT
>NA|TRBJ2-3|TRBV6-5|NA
CASSTSGGDTQYF
TGTGCCAGCAGTACCTCAGGAGGAGATACGCAGTATTTT
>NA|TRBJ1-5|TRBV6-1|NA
CASSEVSSTGGQPQHF
TGTGCCAGCAGTGAAGTATCATCGACCGGAGGTCAGCCCCAGCATTTT
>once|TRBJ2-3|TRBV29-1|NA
CSVLENTQYF
TGCAGCGTGTTAGAGAATACGCAGTATTTT
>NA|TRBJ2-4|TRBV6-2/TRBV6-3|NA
CASSRGHSGRNIQYF
TGTGCCAGCAGTCGGGGACACTCAGGGAGAAACATTCAGTACTTC
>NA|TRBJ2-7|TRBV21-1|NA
CASSTRTETYEQYF
TGTGCCAGCAGCACCAGGACTGAGACCTACGAGCAGTACTTC
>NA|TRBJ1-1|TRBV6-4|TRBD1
CASRPRTGGRNTEAFF
TGTGCCAGCAGGCCAAGGACAGGGGGACGGAACACTGAAGCTTTCTTT
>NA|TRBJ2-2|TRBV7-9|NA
CASIDGSRVETGELFF
TGTGCCAGCATCGACGGCTCCCGGGTGGAAACCGGGGAGCTGTTTTTT
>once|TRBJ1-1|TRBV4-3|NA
CASSQDRGGGPNTEAFF
TGCGCCAGCAGCCAAGATCGGGGAGGAGGCCCAAACACTGAAGCTTTCTTT
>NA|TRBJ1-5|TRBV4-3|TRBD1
CASSQGDRGYQPQHF
TGCGCCAGCAGCCAAGGGGACAGGGGTTATCAGCCCCAGCATTTT
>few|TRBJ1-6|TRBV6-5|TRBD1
CASSYSWDRGSPLHF
TGTGCCAGCAGTTACTCCTGGGACAGGGGTTCACCCCTCCACTTT
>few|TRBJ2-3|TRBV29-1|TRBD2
CSVDTSGTDTQYF
TGCAGCGTTGATACTAGCGGCACAGATACGCAGTATTTT
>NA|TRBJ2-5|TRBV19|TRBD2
CASSDRGVLETQYF
TGTGCCAGTAGCGACCGGGGGGTATTGGAGACCCAGTACTTC
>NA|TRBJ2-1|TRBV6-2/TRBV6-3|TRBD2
CASSYMGLAGVDEQFF
TGTGCCAGCAGTTACATGGGACTAGCGGGAGTGGATGAGCAGTTCTTC
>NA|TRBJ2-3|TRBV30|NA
CAWRRLAASTDTQYF
TGTGCCTGGAGACGTCTAGCCGCGAGCACAGATACGCAGTATTTT
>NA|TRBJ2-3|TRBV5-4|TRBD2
CASSSLIGGAPSDTQYF
TGTGCCAGCAGCTCGCTAATCGGGGGGGCCCCGTCAGATACGCAGTATTTT
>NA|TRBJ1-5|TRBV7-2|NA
CASSRQGNQPQHF
TGTGCCAGCAGCAGACAGGGCAATCAGCCCCAGCATTTT
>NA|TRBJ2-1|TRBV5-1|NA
CASQLFGGNRYNEQFF
TGCGCCAGCCAACTTTTTGGCGGGAACCGCTACAATGAGCAGTTCTTC